Sequencing of this TCR beta chain was carried out in a study of T cell responses to AZD1222 COVID-19 vaccine. The germline V gene has CDR1 SGDLS and CDR2 YYNGEE. Trimming pared 0 bases from V and 0 bases from J, leaving 7 bases between. This CDR3 contains 15 residues. The data were produced by immunoSEQ multiplex PCR, yet TCRdb's version contains in-frame clones alone and is incomplete. The sample holds 90,000 to 100,000 clones; 88% are singletons and the top ten take more than 15%. The chain employs TRBV9 and TRBJ1-3; the D gene is possibly TRBD1 (5 bases). This sample comprised peripheral blood, obtained 28 days after the second AZD1222 dose. The receptor was isolated from an adult who received the AZD1222 COVID-19 vaccine. CDR3 nucleotide sequence: TGTGCCAGCAGCGTAGACAGGAGCTCTGGAAACACCATATATTTT. Translated, it gives CASSVDRSSGNTIYF. Complete variable domain (other parts from reference TRBV9 and TRBJ1-3): DSGVTQTPKHLITATGQRVTLRCSPRSGDLSVYWYQQSLDQGLQFLIQYYNGEERAKGNILERFSAQQFPDLHSELNLSSLELGDSALYFCASSVDRSSGNTIYFGEGSWLTVV.